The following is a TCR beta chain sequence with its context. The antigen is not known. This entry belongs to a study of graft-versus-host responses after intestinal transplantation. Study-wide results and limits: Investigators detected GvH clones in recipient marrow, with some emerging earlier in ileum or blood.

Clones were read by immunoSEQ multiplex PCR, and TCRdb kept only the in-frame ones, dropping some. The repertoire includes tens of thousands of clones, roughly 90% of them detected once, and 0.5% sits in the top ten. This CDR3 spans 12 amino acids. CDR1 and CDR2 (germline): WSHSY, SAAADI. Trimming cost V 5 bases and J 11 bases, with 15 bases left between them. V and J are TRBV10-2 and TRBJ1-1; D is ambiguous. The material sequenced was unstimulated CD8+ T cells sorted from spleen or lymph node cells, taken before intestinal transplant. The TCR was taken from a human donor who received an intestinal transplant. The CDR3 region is CASSNIEESAFF. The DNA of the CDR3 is TGCGCCAGCAGTAATATCGAGGAGTCGGCTTTCTTT.